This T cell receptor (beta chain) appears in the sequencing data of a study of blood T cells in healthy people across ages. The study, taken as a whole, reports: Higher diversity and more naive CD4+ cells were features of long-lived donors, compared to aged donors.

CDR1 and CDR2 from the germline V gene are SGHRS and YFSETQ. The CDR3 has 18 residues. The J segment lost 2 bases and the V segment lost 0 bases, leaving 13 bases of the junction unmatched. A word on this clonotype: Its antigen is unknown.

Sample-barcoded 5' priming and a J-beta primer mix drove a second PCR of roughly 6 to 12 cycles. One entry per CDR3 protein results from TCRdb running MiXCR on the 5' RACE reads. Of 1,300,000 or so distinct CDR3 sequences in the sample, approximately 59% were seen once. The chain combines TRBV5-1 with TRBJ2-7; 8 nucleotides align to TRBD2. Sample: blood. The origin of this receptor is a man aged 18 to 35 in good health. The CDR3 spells CASSLAWQLTSAAYEQYF. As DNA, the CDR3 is TGCGCCAGCAGCTTGGCATGGCAGTTGACTAGCGCAGCCTACGAGCAGTACTTC.